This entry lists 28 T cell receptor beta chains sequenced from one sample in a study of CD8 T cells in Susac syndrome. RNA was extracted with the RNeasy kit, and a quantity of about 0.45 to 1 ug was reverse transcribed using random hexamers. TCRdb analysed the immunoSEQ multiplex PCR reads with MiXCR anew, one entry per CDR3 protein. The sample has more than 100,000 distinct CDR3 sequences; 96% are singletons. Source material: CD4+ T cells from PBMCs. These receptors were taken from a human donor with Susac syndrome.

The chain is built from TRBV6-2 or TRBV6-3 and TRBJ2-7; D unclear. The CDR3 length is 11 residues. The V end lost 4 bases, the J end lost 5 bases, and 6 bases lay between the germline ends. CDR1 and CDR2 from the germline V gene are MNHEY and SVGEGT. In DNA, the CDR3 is TGTGCCAGCAGTTGGCAGAACGAGCAGTACTTC. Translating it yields CASSWQNEQYF.

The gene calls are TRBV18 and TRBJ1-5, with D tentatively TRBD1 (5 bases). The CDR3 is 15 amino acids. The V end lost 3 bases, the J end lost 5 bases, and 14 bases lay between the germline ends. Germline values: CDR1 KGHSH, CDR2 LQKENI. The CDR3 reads CASSPMAGQDQPQHF. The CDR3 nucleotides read TGTGCCAGCTCACCCATGGCAGGGCAGGATCAGCCCCAGCATTTT.

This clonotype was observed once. Written as DNA, the CDR3 is TGTGCCAGCTCAAAGACTACCGGGACTAGCTCCTACAATGAGCAGTTCTTC. Protein sequence: CASSKTTGTSSYNEQFF. The chain uses TRBV18 and TRBJ2-1; 8 bases agree with TRBD2. This CDR3 is built from 17 residues. Germline values: CDR1 KGHSH, CDR2 LQKENI. The junction had 9 bases not matched to a gene; V was cut back by 5 bases and J by 0 bases. Full variable domain (remainder filled in from reference TRBV18 and TRBJ2-1): NAGVMQNPRHLVRRRGQEARLRCSPMKGHSHVYWYRQLPEEGLKFMVYLQKENIIDESGMPKERFSAEFPKEGPSILRIQQVVRGDSAAYFCASSKTTGTSSYNEQFFGPGTRLTVL.

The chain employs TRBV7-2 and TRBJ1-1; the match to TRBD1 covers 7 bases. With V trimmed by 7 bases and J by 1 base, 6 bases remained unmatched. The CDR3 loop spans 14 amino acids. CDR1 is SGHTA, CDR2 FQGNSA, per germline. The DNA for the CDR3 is TGTGCCAGCACGCCTGACAGGGCGAACACTGAAGCTTTCTTT. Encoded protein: CASTPDRANTEAFF. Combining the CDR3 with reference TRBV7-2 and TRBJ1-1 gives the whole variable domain GAGVSQSPSNKVTEKGKDVELRCDPISGHTALYWYRQSLGQGLEFLIYFQGNSAPDKSGLPSDRFSAERTGGSVSTLTIQRTQQEDSAVYLCASTPDRANTEAFFGQGTRLTVV.

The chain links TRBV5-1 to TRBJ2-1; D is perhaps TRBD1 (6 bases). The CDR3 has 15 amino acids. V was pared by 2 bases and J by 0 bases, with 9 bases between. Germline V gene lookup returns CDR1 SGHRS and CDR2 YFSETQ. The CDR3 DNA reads TGCGCCAGCAGCTTTCAGGGGAGCTCCTACAATGAGCAGTTCTTC. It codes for CASSFQGSSYNEQFF.

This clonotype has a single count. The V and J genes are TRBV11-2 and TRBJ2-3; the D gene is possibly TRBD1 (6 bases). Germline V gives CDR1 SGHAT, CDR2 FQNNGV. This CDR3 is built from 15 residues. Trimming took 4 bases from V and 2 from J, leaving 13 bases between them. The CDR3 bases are TGTGCCAGCAGCTCGCAGGGGCTTGTCACAGATACGCAGTATTTT. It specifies CASSSQGLVTDTQYF.

CDR3: CAISAGATQGEQYF. DNA of the CDR3: TGTGCCATCAGCGCAGGGGCTACGCAGGGCGAGCAGTACTTC. The chain employs TRBV10-3 and TRBJ2-7; maybe TRBD1 (6 bases). Germline V lookup: CDR1 ENHRY, CDR2 SYGVKD. CDR3 length: 14 amino acids. The V gene lost 6 bases and the J gene lost 6 bases, with 18 bases spanning the gap.

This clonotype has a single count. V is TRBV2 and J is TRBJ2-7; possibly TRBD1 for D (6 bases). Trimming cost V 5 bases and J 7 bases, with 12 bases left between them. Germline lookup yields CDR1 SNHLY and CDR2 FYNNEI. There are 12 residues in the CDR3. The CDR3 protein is CASSPDRFEQYF. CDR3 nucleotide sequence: TGTGCCAGCAGTCCGGACAGATTTGAGCAGTACTTC.

CDR3 sequence (DNA): TGTGCCAGCGCCGGGACAGGGGGGTACGAGCAGTACTTC. Amino acid sequence: CASAGTGGYEQYF. The chain combines TRBV12-3 or TRBV12-4 with TRBJ2-7; 11 bases match TRBD1. V was pared by 8 bases and J by 4 bases, with 4 bases of the junction left unmatched. The CDR3 spans 13 residues.

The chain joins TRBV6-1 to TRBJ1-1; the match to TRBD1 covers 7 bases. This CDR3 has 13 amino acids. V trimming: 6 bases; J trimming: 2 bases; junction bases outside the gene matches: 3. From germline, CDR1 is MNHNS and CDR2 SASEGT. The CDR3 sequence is CASSRGFNTEAFF. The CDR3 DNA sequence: TGTGCCAGCAGCAGGGGGTTTAACACTGAAGCTTTCTTT.

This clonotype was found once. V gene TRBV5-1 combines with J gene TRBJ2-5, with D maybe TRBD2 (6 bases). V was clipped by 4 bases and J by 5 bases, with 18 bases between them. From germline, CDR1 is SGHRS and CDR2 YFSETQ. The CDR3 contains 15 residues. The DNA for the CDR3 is TGCGCCAGCAGCCCGGGGGTCCCTAAGGCGGAGACCCAGTACTTC. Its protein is CASSPGVPKAETQYF.

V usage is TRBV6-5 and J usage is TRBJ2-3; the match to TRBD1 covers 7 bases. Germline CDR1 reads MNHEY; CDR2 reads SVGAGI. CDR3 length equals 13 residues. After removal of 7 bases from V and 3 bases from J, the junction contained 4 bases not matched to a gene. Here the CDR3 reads CASTPQGTDTQYF. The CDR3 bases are TGTGCCAGCACCCCACAGGGGACAGATACGCAGTATTTT.

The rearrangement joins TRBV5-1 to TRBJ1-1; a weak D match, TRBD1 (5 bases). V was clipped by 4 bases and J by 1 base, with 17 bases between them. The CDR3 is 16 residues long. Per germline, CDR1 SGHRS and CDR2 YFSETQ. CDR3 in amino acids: CASSRKETVPNTEAFF. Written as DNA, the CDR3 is TGCGCCAGCAGCCGAAAAGAGACAGTCCCGAACACTGAAGCTTTCTTT.

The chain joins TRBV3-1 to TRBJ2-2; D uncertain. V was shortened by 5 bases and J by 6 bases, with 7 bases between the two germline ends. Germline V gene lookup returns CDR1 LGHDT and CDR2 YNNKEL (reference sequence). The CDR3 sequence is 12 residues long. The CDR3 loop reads CASSVNAGELFF. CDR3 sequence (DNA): TGTGCCAGCAGCGTTAACGCCGGGGAGCTGTTTTTT.

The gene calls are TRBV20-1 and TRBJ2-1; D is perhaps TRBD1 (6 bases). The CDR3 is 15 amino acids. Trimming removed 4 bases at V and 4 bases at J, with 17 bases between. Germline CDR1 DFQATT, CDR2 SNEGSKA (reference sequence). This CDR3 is CSATTTGAIYNEQFF. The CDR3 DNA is TGCAGTGCTACTACGACAGGAGCAATTTACAATGAGCAGTTCTTC.

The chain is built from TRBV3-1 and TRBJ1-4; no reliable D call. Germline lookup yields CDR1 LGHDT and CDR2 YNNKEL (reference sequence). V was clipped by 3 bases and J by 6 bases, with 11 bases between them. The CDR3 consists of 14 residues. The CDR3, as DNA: TGTGCCAGCAGCCACTCCGACTGGGATGAAAAACTGTTTTTT. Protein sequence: CASSHSDWDEKLFF.

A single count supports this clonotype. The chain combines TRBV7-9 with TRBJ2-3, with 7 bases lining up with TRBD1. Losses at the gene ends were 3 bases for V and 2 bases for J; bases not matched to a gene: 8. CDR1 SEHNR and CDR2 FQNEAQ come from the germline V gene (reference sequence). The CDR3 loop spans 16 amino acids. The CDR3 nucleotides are TGTGCCAGCAGCTTGGGCCAGGGGGTGCTCACAGATACGCAGTATTTT. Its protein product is CASSLGQGVLTDTQYF.

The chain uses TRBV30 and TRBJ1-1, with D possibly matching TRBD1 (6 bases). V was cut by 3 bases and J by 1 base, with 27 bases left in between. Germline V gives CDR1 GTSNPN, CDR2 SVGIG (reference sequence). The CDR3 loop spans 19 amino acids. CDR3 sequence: CAWRRNREHSMAENTEAFF. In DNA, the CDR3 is TGTGCCTGGAGGCGTAACAGGGAGCACTCCATGGCCGAGAACACTGAAGCTTTCTTT.

CDR3 sequence reads: CASSPGTGTGTDTQYF. The CDR3 DNA is TGTGCCAGCAGTCCAGGGACAGGGACGGGCACAGATACGCAGTATTTT. The V gene is TRBV28, the J gene TRBJ2-3; TRBD1 agrees at 9 bases. Germline values: CDR1 MDHEN, CDR2 SYDVKM. V lost 5 bases and J lost 1; bases outside the gene matches: 7. This CDR3 is 16 amino acids long.

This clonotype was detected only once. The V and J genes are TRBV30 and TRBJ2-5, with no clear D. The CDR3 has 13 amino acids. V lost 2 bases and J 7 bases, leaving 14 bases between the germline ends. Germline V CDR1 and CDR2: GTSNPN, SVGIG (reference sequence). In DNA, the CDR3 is TGTGCCTGGAGTAGAGATAAAGGGTTGACCCAGTACTTC. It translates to CAWSRDKGLTQYF.

CDR3 nucleotides: TGTGCCAGCAGGACGACTAGCGGCTACGAGCAGTACTTC. This encodes CASRTTSGYEQYF. The J gene is TRBJ2-7, the V gene TRBV6-5; 9 bases are a match to TRBD2. The CDR3 covers 13 residues. V trimming: 6 bases; J trimming: 3 bases; junction bases outside the gene matches: 3. The germline V gene has CDR1 MNHEY and CDR2 SVGAGI.

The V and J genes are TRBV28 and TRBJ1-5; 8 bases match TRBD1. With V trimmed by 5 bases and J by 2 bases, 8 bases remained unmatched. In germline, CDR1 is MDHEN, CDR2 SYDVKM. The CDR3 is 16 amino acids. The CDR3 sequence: CASSTPTGDGNQPQHF. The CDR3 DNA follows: TGTGCCAGCAGTACTCCGACAGGGGATGGCAATCAGCCCCAGCATTTT.

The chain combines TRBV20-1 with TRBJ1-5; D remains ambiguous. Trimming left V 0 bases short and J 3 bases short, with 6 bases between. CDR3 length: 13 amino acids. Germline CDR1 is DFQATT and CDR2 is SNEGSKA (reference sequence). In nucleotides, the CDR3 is TGCAGTGCTAGAGATATCTTCAATCAGCCCCAGCATTTT. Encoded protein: CSARDIFNQPQHF.

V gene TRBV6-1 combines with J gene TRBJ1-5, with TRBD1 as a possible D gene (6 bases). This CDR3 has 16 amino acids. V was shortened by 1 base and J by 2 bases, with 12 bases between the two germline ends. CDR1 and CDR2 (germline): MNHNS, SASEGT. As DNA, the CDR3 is TGTGCCAGCAGTGAAGGAGGGGGAAGGGGCAATCAGCCCCAGCATTTT. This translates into CASSEGGGRGNQPQHF.

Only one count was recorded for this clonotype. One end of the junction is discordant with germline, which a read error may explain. DNA of the CDR3: TGCAGCGTTGAGGCAGGAGGGGTCCCTTATTTT. Translation: CSVEAGGVPYF. The V and J genes are TRBV29-1 and TRBJ1-4; D is perhaps TRBD1 (5 bases). CDR3 length: 11 residues. Germline V CDR1 and CDR2: SQVTM, ANQGSEA.

In DNA form, the CDR3 reads TGTGCCAGCAGTTACTATGACGCAGATACGCAGTATTTT. It codes for CASSYYDADTQYF. The chain employs TRBV6-2 or TRBV6-3 and TRBJ2-3; D gene ambiguous. Trimming removed 1 base from V and 4 bases from J, with 6 bases in between. The CDR3 extends over 13 amino acids. Germline V lookup: CDR1 MNHEY, CDR2 SVGEGT.

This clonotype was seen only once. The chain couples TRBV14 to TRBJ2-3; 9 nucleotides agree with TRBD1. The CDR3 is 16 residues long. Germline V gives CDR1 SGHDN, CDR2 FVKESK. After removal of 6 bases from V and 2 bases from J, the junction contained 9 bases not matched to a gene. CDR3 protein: CASSPYRGRLTDTQYF. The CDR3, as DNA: TGTGCCAGCAGTCCTTACAGGGGGCGACTCACAGATACGCAGTATTTT.

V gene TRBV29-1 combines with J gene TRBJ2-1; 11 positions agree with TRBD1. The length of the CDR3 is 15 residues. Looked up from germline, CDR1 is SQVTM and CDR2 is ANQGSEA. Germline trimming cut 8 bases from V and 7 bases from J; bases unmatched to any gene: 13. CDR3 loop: CSSQRGQGAGNEQFF. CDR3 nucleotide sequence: TGCAGCTCTCAACGTGGACAGGGGGCGGGTAATGAGCAGTTCTTC.